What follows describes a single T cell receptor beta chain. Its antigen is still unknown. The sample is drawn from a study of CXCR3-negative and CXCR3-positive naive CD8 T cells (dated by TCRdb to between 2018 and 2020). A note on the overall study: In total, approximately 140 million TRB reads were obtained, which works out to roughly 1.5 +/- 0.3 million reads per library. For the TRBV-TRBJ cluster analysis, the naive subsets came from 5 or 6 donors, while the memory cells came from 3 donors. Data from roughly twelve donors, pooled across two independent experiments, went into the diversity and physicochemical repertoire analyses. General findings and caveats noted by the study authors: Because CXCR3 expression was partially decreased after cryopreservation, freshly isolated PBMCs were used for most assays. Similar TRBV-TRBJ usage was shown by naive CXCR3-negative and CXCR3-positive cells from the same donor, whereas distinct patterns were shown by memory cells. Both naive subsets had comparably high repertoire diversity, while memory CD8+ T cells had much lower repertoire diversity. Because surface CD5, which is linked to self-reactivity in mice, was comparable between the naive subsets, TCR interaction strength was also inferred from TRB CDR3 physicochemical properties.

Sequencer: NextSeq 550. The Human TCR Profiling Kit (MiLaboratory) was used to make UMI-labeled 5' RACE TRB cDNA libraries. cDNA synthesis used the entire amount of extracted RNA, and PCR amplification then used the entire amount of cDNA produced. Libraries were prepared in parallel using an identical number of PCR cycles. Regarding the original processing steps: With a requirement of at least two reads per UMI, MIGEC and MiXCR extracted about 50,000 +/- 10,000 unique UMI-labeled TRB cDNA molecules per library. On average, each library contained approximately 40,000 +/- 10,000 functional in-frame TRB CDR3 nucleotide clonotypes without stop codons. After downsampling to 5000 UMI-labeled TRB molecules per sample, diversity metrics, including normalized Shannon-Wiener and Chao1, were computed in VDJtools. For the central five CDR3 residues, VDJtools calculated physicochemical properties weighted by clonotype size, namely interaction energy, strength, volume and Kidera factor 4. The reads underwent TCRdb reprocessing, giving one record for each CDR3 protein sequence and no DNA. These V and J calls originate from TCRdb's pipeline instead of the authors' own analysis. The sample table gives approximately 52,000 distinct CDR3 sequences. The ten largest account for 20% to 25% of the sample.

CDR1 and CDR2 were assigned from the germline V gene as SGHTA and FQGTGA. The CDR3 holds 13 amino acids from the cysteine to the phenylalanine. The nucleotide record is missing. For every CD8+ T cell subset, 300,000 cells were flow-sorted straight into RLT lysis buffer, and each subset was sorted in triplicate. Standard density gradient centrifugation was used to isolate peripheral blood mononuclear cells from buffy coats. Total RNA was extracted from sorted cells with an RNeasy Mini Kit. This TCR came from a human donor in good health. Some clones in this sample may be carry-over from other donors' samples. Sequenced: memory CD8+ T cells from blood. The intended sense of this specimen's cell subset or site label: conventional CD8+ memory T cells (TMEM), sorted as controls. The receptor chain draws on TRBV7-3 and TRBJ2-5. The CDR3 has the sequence CASSLGVQETQYF.